What follows describes a single T cell receptor (beta chain). Produced via immunoSEQ multiplex PCR; TCRdb's table is partial and in-frame only. The sample lists 45,000 to 55,000 clones; roughly 94% were seen once. This specimen belongs to a study of technical replicates of blood from several donors. This sequence was found in a human donor in good health. The source material was T cells isolated from PBMCs.

The CDR3 spells CASSLAAGAVRDGYTF. CDR3 sequence (DNA): TGCGCCAGCAGCTTGGCGGCAGGGGCGGTCCGCGATGGCTACACCTTC. This chain connects TRBV5-1 to TRBJ1-2, with a weak D call TRBD1 (6 bases). The V end lost 0 bases, the J end lost 6 bases, and 18 bases lay between the germline ends. Germline-derived CDR1 and CDR2 are SGHRS and YFSETQ. This CDR3 comprises 16 residues.